This T cell receptor beta chain was retrieved from a study of blood T cell repertoires in COVID-19. TCRdb's table, derived via immunoSEQ multiplex PCR, lists solely in-frame clones and lacks some. The sample lists approximately 200,000 clones; about 93% were seen once. Sample: peripheral blood. The sequence was obtained from a man aged 30-40 years with COVID-19, enrolled during active disease.

The CDR3 spells CASSLFARAGQGPYNEQFF. The CDR3 DNA sequence: TGTGCCAGCAGTTTATTTGCGCGTGCCGGTCAGGGGCCGTACAATGAGCAGTTCTTC. This chain connects TRBV27 to TRBJ2-1; TRBD1 is a possible D gene (6 bases). Trimming shortened V by 1 base and J by 4 bases, and 23 bases separated the two germline ends. The CDR3 has 19 amino acids. From germline, CDR1 is MNHEY and CDR2 SMNVEV (reference sequence).